This is a list of T cell receptor beta chains from one sample in a study of blood T cell repertoires in COVID-19. Generated by immunoSEQ multiplex PCR, the TCRdb table keeps only in-frame clones and is missing some. The profile covers about 220,000 clones, with 65% to 90% appearing a single time and approximately 2.4% taken by the ten largest. The sequencing sample was made of peripheral blood. The receptors here all came from a woman between 70 and 85 years old with COVID-19, enrolled during active disease. Each CDR3 is given with its conserved first and last residue. Each record gives: V gene, J gene, clone size, D gene, CDR3 DNA, CDR3 protein. The D gene is left open where the match is weak. Where a row states a size, it is once, few, many or the class of an expanded clone; other rows omit it.

v_call: TRBV5-6
j_call: TRBJ2-5
clone_size: -
d_call: -
cdr3_nt: TGTGCCTGCAGCTTTCGACCCAGGGCTCAAGAGACCCAGTACTTC
cdr3_aa: CACSFRPRAQETQYF

v_call: TRBV4-3
j_call: TRBJ1-2
clone_size: -
d_call: -
cdr3_nt: TGCGCCAGCAGCCAAGAAGTGCAAGTCGGGAAGTACTATGGCTACACCTTC
cdr3_aa: CASSQEVQVGKYYGYTF

v_call: TRBV5-1
j_call: TRBJ2-2
clone_size: -
d_call: -
cdr3_nt: TGCGCCAGCAGCTTCGGGGCGGGGCTCCTGGGAAAAGAGGGAAGCGGGGAGCTGTTTTTT
cdr3_aa: CASSFGAGLLGKEGSGELFF

v_call: TRBV9
j_call: TRBJ2-7
clone_size: once
d_call: TRBD1
cdr3_nt: TGTGCCAGCAGCGCTTCGGGACAGGGGGCTGTGGATCAGTACTTC
cdr3_aa: CASSASGQGAVDQYF

v_call: TRBV11-2
j_call: TRBJ2-1
clone_size: -
d_call: TRBD2
cdr3_nt: TGTGCCAGCAGCTTAAGACTAGCGGCGGGCGATGAGCAGTTCTTC
cdr3_aa: CASSLRLAAGDEQFF

v_call: TRBV11-3
j_call: TRBJ1-2
clone_size: -
d_call: -
cdr3_nt: TGTGCCAGCAGCTTAGATGGGTTCCGGGAGTATGGCTACACCTTC
cdr3_aa: CASSLDGFREYGYTF

v_call: TRBV19
j_call: TRBJ1-2
clone_size: -
d_call: -
cdr3_nt: TGTGCCAGTAGTATTAGCGGGGAATCCTATGGCTACACCTTC
cdr3_aa: CASSISGESYGYTF

v_call: TRBV2
j_call: TRBJ1-2
clone_size: -
d_call: TRBD1
cdr3_nt: TGTGCCAGCAGCGGGGACAGGGGGCTTGGGGGCTACACCTTC
cdr3_aa: CASSGDRGLGGYTF

v_call: TRBV5-1
j_call: TRBJ1-2
clone_size: -
d_call: -
cdr3_nt: TGCGCCAGCAGCTTGGGTGGGGAGGGAGATGGCTACACCTTC
cdr3_aa: CASSLGGEGDGYTF

v_call: TRBV7-8
j_call: TRBJ1-2
clone_size: -
d_call: -
cdr3_nt: TGTGCCAGCAGCTCCCGGTTCCTCAAAGTCGATGGCTACACCTTC
cdr3_aa: CASSSRFLKVDGYTF

v_call: TRBV5-6
j_call: TRBJ2-7
clone_size: -
d_call: TRBD2
cdr3_nt: TGTGCCAGCAGTCGGGGTAGCGGGCGCGGCTCCTACGAGCAGTACTTC
cdr3_aa: CASSRGSGRGSYEQYF

v_call: TRBV5-8
j_call: TRBJ2-7
clone_size: -
d_call: TRBD1
cdr3_nt: TGTGCCAGCAGCTTGAATGGTAACAGGGGGACCTACGAGCAGTACTTC
cdr3_aa: CASSLNGNRGTYEQYF